A single sample is the source of the 30 T cell receptor beta chains below, sequenced in a study of shared clonotypes between healthy human individuals. Method: immunoSEQ multiplex PCR; TCRdb's copy keeps in-frame clones and lacks some. The sample lists approximately 710,000 clones; 90% were seen once. Sequencing was done on a sample of memory CD8+ T cells from PBMCs. Subset reported: CD45RO+ cells pooled with CCR7-negative TemRA cells. These receptors were collected from a man between 18 and 29 years old in good health. Some clones in this sample may be carry-over from other donors' samples.

V gene TRBV27 combines with J gene TRBJ2-4, with TRBD2 matching over 9 bases. This CDR3 region has 20 residues. V was pared by 3 bases and J by 1 base, with 16 bases of the junction left unmatched. The germline gives CDR1 MNHEY, CDR2 SMNVEV (reference sequence). The chain's CDR3 is CASSFMAGGRASGAKNIQYF. For the CDR3, the DNA is TGTGCCAGCAGTTTTATGGCCGGCGGGAGGGCCTCTGGGGCCAAAAACATTCAGTACTTC.

The chain couples TRBV5-1 to TRBJ1-2; 10 nucleotides match TRBD1. V lost 3 bases, J lost 4 bases, and 6 bases stayed unmatched. The CDR3 sequence is 15 residues long. Germline CDR1 is SGHRS and CDR2 is YFSETQ. DNA of the CDR3: TGCGCCAGCAGCTGGGCCGGGACAGGGGCCTATGGCTACACCTTC. As protein: CASSWAGTGAYGYTF.

The chain carries TRBV7-2 and TRBJ2-7; D is undetermined. Germline CDR1 and CDR2: SGHTA and FQGNSA. The CDR3 spans 12 residues. V lost 5 bases and J 4 bases, leaving 9 bases between the germline ends. CDR3 coding DNA: TGTGCCAGCAGCCCCAGCCCGTACGAGCAGTACTTC. As protein: CASSPSPYEQYF.

This clone was found a few times. The chain couples TRBV11-2 to TRBJ2-7; 7 bases agree with TRBD1. The J segment lost 2 bases and the V segment lost 5 bases, leaving 3 bases of the junction unmatched. In germline, CDR1 is SGHAT, CDR2 FQNNGV. This CDR3 spans 13 amino acids. This CDR3 is CASSPGTAYEQYF. The CDR3 DNA sequence: TGTGCCAGCAGCCCAGGGACAGCCTACGAGCAGTACTTC.

In nucleotides, the CDR3 is TGCGCCAGCAGCTTTGACAACTATGGCTACACCTTC. Amino acid sequence: CASSFDNYGYTF. The chain uses TRBV5-1 and TRBJ1-2; D remains unclear. Germline CDR1 is SGHRS and CDR2 is YFSETQ. V lost 2 bases and J lost 2, with 4 bases in between. The CDR3 contains 12 residues.

The genes are TRBV2 and TRBJ1-1, with TRBD1 as a possible D gene (6 bases). This CDR3 spans 14 amino acids. The ends were cut back, 6 bases at V and 4 bases at J, with 15 bases in the middle. Germline V lookup: CDR1 SNHLY, CDR2 FYNNEI. CDR3 DNA sequence: TGTGCCAGCAGGGTTGTCAGGGGAGGCACTGAAGCTTTCTTT. It specifies CASRVVRGGTEAFF.

CDR3 loop: CASSVVPKNIQYF. As DNA, the CDR3 is TGTGCCAGCAGCGTAGTTCCGAAAAACATTCAGTACTTC. The chain recombines TRBV9 with TRBJ2-4; D is ambiguous. CDR3 length: 13 amino acids. CDR1 is SGDLS and CDR2 is YYNGEE in the germline V gene. V was pared by 0 bases and J by 4 bases, with 5 bases between.

J is TRBJ2-1 and V is TRBV6-5; 12 bases line up with TRBD2. Germline loops: CDR1 MNHEY, CDR2 SVGAGI. The CDR3 consists of 13 residues. With V trimmed by 10 bases and J by 4 bases, 2 bases remained unmatched. The CDR3 DNA reads TGTGCCATCGGGACTAGCGGGTACAATGAGCAGTTCTTC. Its protein is CAIGTSGYNEQFF.

This chain joins TRBV4-3 and TRBJ1-2; TRBD1 is a possible D gene (6 bases). This CDR3 has 16 amino acids. Trimming stripped 1 base from V and 8 bases from J, with 20 bases between. CDR1 and CDR2 (germline): LGHNA, YSLEER. CDR3: CASSQGVGGVNYGYTF. The CDR3 DNA reads as TGCGCCAGCAGCCAAGGGGTGGGGGGCGTCAATTACGGCTACACCTTC.

The chain employs TRBV2 and TRBJ2-2; D call uncertain. Trimming removed 0 bases at V and 7 bases at J, with 21 bases between. The CDR3 consists of 18 residues. Per the germline V gene, CDR1 is SNHLY and CDR2 is FYNNEI. The DNA for the CDR3 is TGTGCCAGCAGTGAAGCTCTGGCAGGTTTGGTATTAGACGGGGAGCTGTTTTTT. It codes for CASSEALAGLVLDGELFF. Full variable domain (rest looked up from reference TRBV2 and TRBJ2-2): EPEVTQTPSHQVTQMGQEVILRCVPISNHLYFYWYRQILGQKVEFLVSFYNNEISEKSEIFDDQFSVERPDGSNFTLKIRSTKLEDSAMYFCASSEALAGLVLDGELFFGEGSRLTVL.

This chain connects TRBV15 to TRBJ2-7; D unresolved. With 5 bases removed from V and 5 bases from J, the gap between germline ends came to 25 bases. Germline V gives CDR1 LNHNV, CDR2 YYDKDF (reference sequence). The CDR3 consists of 17 residues. The CDR3 region has the DNA TGTGCCACCAGCCGCCGCCCCCTTGAGAGAAGGTCAGACGAGCAGTACTTC. Translation gives CATSRRPLERRSDEQYF.

The chain couples TRBV7-2 to TRBJ2-3; no clear D. Trimming left V 4 bases short and J 4 bases short, with 15 bases between. This CDR3 has 15 residues. The V gene's germline CDR1 is SGHTA and CDR2 FQGNSA. CDR3 bases: TGTGCCAGCAGCTCCCTTGGGAAACGAGCAGATACGCAGTATTTT. The encoded protein is CASSSLGKRADTQYF.

The chain links TRBV7-9 to TRBJ2-7; D not certain. The CDR3 spans 14 residues. The V end lost 0 bases, the J end lost 2 bases, and 8 bases lay between the germline ends. Germline assignment: CDR1 SEHNR and CDR2 FQNEAQ (reference sequence). CDR3: CASSLAQPPYEQYF. The CDR3 DNA sequence: TGTGCCAGCAGCTTAGCACAACCTCCCTACGAGCAGTACTTC. Complete variable domain (other parts from reference TRBV7-9 and TRBJ2-7): DTGVSQNPRHKITKRGQNVTFRCDPISEHNRLYWYRQTLGQGPEFLTYFQNEAQLEKSRLLSDRFSAERPKGSFSTLEIQRTEQGDSAMYLCASSLAQPPYEQYFGPGTRLTVT.

The V and J genes are TRBV9 and TRBJ2-2, with D perhaps TRBD2 (6 bases). Per the germline V gene, CDR1 is SGDLS and CDR2 is YYNGEE. With 4 bases removed from V and 6 bases from J, the gap between germline ends came to 19 bases. The CDR3 has 16 residues. CDR3 nucleotides: TGTGCCAGCAGCATACACATTGGTGGGGAGGCCGGGGAGCTGTTTTTT. The encoded protein is CASSIHIGGEAGELFF.

The chain links TRBV5-8 to TRBJ1-2; no clear D. Germline CDR1 reads SGHTS; CDR2 reads YDEGEE. CDR3 length equals 15 residues. V shed 0 bases and J shed 8 bases, with 17 bases lying between them. The CDR3 DNA sequence: TGTGCCAGCAGCTTGGTCGCTGGCCGCGGCTACGGCTACACCTTC. Protein sequence: CASSLVAGRGYGYTF.

The J gene is TRBJ2-1, the V gene TRBV27, with D hard to call. In germline, CDR1 is MNHEY, CDR2 SMNVEV (reference sequence). V dropped 2 bases and J dropped 8 bases, with 10 bases sitting between them. CDR3 length: 13 residues. The CDR3, as DNA: TGTGCCAGCAGTTTAATTCGGTCCGATGAGCAGTTCTTC. Translated, it gives CASSLIRSDEQFF.

This sequence joins TRBV7-9 and TRBJ2-3; possible D gene TRBD2, 5 bases. CDR1 SEHNR and CDR2 FQNEAQ come from the germline V gene (reference sequence). The V end was cut by 5 bases, the J end by 6 bases, with 9 bases between. The CDR3 length is 12 residues. The DNA for the CDR3 is TGTGCCAGCAGCACCCCGGGGGATACGCAGTATTTT. It specifies CASSTPGDTQYF.

The chain is built from TRBV9 and TRBJ2-5; a possible D gene is TRBD1 (8 bases). V lost 2 bases to trimming and J lost 2 bases, with 16 bases between them. The CDR3 loop spans 16 amino acids. The germline gives CDR1 SGDLS, CDR2 YYNGEE. Here the CDR3 DNA reads TGTGCCAGCAGCGTTTCGACAGGGGAGGGACAAGAGACCCAGTACTTC. Translating gives CASSVSTGEGQETQYF.

The chain recombines TRBV27 with TRBJ2-5; the match to TRBD1 covers 8 bases. Germline loops: CDR1 MNHEY, CDR2 SMNVEV (reference sequence). J was trimmed by 7 bases and V by 0 bases; bases with no gene match: 10. The CDR3 runs 16 residues. CDR3 sequence: CASSLSRTGSRVTQYF. CDR3 nucleotide sequence: TGTGCCAGCAGTTTATCCCGGACAGGGAGTAGAGTGACCCAGTACTTC.

This clone has a single count. The J gene is TRBJ1-5, the V gene TRBV28; D perhaps matches TRBD1 (6 bases). Germline lookup yields CDR1 MDHEN and CDR2 SYDVKM. The germline V and J ends were trimmed by 5 bases and 0 bases, with 11 bases remaining between them. The CDR3 is made up of 15 amino acids. CDR3 loop: CASSLGAYSNQPQHF. The CDR3 DNA reads as TGTGCCAGCAGTCTGGGGGCGTATAGCAATCAGCCCCAGCATTTT.

The CDR3 region has the DNA TGTGCCAGCCGGACTTTAAACTCCCAAGAGACCCAGTACTTC. It is translated as CASRTLNSQETQYF. V and J are TRBV7-9 and TRBJ2-5, with D tentatively TRBD2 (5 bases). V shed 8 bases and J shed 1 base, with 14 bases lying between them. Germline lookup yields CDR1 SEHNR and CDR2 FQNEAQ (reference sequence). The CDR3 sequence is 14 residues long.

V usage is TRBV11-2 and J usage is TRBJ2-7; 7 bases match TRBD2. Germline V gives CDR1 SGHAT, CDR2 FQNNGV. The CDR3 is 18 residues long. V lost 1 base, J lost 0 bases, and 12 bases stayed unmatched. In DNA, the CDR3 is TGTGCCAGCAGCTTAGGGAAGATGGTGGGAGGGAACTCCTACGAGCAGTACTTC. Translation gives CASSLGKMVGGNSYEQYF.

V and J are TRBV11-2 and TRBJ1-6; TRBD1 matches 8 bases. V lost 4 bases to trimming and J lost 7 bases; unmatched junction nucleotides: 3. This CDR3 is 14 amino acids long. Germline V gene lookup returns CDR1 SGHAT and CDR2 FQNNGV. The CDR3: CASSSGGSNSPLHF. CDR3 DNA sequence: TGTGCCAGCAGCTCAGGGGGCTCCAATTCACCCCTCCACTTT.

The chain links TRBV5-1 to TRBJ1-5, with TRBD1 matching 10 bases. The CDR3 covers 14 residues. The germline V gene encodes CDR1 SGHRS and CDR2 YFSETQ. The junction had 7 bases not matched to a gene; V was cut back by 7 bases and J by 6 bases. CDR3 nucleotides: TGCGCCAGCCGCCGGGACAGGGGTGGTCAGCCCCAGCATTTT. It encodes CASRRDRGGQPQHF.

The V gene is TRBV28, the J gene TRBJ2-7; TRBD2 matches at 11 bases. The CDR3 consists of 21 residues. Per the germline V gene, CDR1 is MDHEN and CDR2 is SYDVKM. The ends lost 6 bases at V and 5 bases at J; junction bases unmatched: 27. DNA of the CDR3: TGTGCCAGCAGCCAAACCGGACTAGCGGGTTCGGACGCTTACCTCCTAGACGAGCAGTACTTC. Translation: CASSQTGLAGSDAYLLDEQYF.

The J gene is TRBJ2-7, the V gene TRBV5-4; 14 nucleotides line up with TRBD2. Trimming cost V 4 bases and J 5 bases; bases outside gene matches: 8. Germline loops: CDR1 SGHNT, CDR2 YYREEE (reference sequence). This CDR3 contains 16 residues. This CDR3 is CASSGTSGSLPHEQYF. CDR3 nucleotides: TGTGCCAGCAGCGGGACTAGCGGGAGTTTGCCCCACGAGCAGTACTTC.

The chain combines TRBV2 with TRBJ1-1; D is unresolved. Trimming shortened V by 1 base and J by 3 bases, and 6 bases separated the two germline ends. CDR1 SNHLY and CDR2 FYNNEI come from the germline V gene. This CDR3 spans 13 amino acids. CDR3 loop: CASSEVEYTEAFF. CDR3 coding DNA: TGTGCCAGCAGTGAAGTGGAGTACACTGAAGCTTTCTTT.

This clone was counted a few times. J is TRBJ2-1 and V is TRBV7-6; D is undetermined. The CDR3 totals 15 residues. Trimming removed 4 bases from V and 4 bases from J, with 14 bases in between. In germline, CDR1 is SGHVS, CDR2 FNYEAQ. CDR3 nucleotide sequence: TGTGCCAGCAGCTCACCACCGGACGGATACAATGAGCAGTTCTTC. Encoded protein: CASSSPPDGYNEQFF.

The rearrangement joins TRBV28 to TRBJ2-2; TRBD1 or TRBD2 may be the D gene (5 bases each). CDR1 MDHEN and CDR2 SYDVKM come from the germline V gene. V dropped 6 bases and J dropped 9 bases, with 11 bases sitting between them. This CDR3 has 12 amino acids. This CDR3 is CASRGEVRELFF. CDR3 sequence (DNA): TGTGCCAGCAGGGGGGAAGTCCGGGAGCTGTTTTTT.

This chain connects TRBV5-1 to TRBJ2-7; perhaps TRBD2 as D (6 bases). Deletions cut 2 bases from V and 12 bases from J, with 18 bases between. Germline values: CDR1 SGHRS, CDR2 YFSETQ. This CDR3 comprises 13 residues. CDR3 region: CASSLGGHSDTYF. In nucleotides, the CDR3 is TGCGCCAGCAGCTTAGGAGGGCACAGCGACACGTACTTC.